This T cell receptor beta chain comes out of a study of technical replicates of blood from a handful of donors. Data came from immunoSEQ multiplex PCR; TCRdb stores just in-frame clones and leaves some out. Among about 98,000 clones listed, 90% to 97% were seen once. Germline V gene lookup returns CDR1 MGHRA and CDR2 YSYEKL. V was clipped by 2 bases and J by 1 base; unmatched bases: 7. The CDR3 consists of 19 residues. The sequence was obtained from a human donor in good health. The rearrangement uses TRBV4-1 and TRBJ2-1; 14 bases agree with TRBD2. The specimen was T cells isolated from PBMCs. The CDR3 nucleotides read TGCGCCAGCAGCCAACCGACTAGCGGGAGGGCCAAGTCCTACAATGAGCAGTTCTTC. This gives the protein CASSQPTSGRAKSYNEQFF.